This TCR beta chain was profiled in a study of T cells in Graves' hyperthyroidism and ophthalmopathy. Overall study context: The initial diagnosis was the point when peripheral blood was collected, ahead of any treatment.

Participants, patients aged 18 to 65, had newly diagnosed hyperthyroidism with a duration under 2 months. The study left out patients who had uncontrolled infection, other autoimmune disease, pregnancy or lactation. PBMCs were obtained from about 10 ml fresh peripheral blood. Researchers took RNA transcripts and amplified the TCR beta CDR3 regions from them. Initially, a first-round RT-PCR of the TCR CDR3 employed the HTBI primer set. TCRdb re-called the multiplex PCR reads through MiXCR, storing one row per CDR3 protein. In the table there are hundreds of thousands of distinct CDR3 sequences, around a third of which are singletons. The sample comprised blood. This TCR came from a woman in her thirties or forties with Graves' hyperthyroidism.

The CDR3 loop reads CATPFWGGPFSGELFF. The CDR3 DNA follows: TGTGCCACACCCTTTTGGGGAGGGCCTTTCTCCGGGGAGCTGTTTTTT. The chain is built from TRBV7-8 and TRBJ2-2; 7 nucleotides line up with TRBD2. CDR3 size: 16 residues. CDR1 SGHVS and CDR2 FQNEAQ come from the germline V gene. V shed 10 bases, J shed 6 bases, and the junction held 17 bases outside the gene matches.